The next 18 T cell receptor beta chains were all read from a single sample in a study of beta chain features in type 1 diabetes. The antigens for these receptors are not known. Broader study findings: All four CD4+ subsets of Type 1 diabetes patients contained TCRB CDR3s that were moderately but significantly shorter.

Expressed TCRB transcripts got sequenced, as all isolated RNA was reverse transcribed. TCRdb's copy holds only in-frame clones and misses some; the assay was immunoSEQ multiplex PCR. The table shows a few hundred thousand clones, with approximately 13% occurring only once. Sequenced sample: naive CD4+ T cells from blood. The source is a young man with type 1 diabetes.

This clone occurred a few times. The V and J genes are TRBV7-2 and TRBJ2-6; weak D call: TRBD1 (5 bases). V lost 5 bases to trimming and J lost 0 bases, with 11 bases between them. This CDR3 spans 16 amino acids. Germline CDR1 and CDR2: SGHTA and FQGNSA. DNA of the CDR3: TGTGCCAGCAGCCCCAGGGTGAGCTCTGGGGCCAACGTCCTGACTTTC. Its protein is CASSPRVSSGANVLTF.

This clone was seen only a few times. This CDR3 is CAISESTGVMYEQYF. The CDR3 nucleotides are TGTGCCATCAGTGAGTCTACAGGGGTGATGTACGAGCAGTACTTC. The chain couples TRBV10-3 to TRBJ2-7, with TRBD1 matching over 7 bases. Trimming removed 0 bases from V and 4 bases from J; junction bases left unmatched: 6. The CDR3 spans 15 residues. Germline V lookup: CDR1 ENHRY, CDR2 SYGVKD.

In this sample, this clone turned up a few times. V is TRBV5-1 and J is TRBJ1-2; possibly TRBD1 for D (5 bases). V dropped 0 bases and J dropped 3 bases, with 9 bases sitting between them. The CDR3 totals 14 residues. Germline lookup yields CDR1 SGHRS and CDR2 YFSETQ. In nucleotides, the CDR3 is TGCGCCAGCAGCTTGGATGGGGGGGACTATGGCTACACCTTC. Protein sequence: CASSLDGGDYGYTF.

This clone was counted a few times. CDR3 amino acids: CASSPNRQETQYF. The CDR3 region has the DNA TGTGCCAGCTCACCCAACAGACAAGAGACCCAGTACTTC. The chain recombines TRBV18 with TRBJ2-5; no definite D call. The length of the CDR3 is 13 residues. Trimming removed 3 bases from V and 2 bases from J, with 7 bases in between. Germline-derived CDR1 and CDR2 are KGHSH and LQKENI.

This chain connects TRBV27 to TRBJ1-2, with 8 bases matching TRBD1. V lost 0 bases to trimming and J lost 8 bases; unmatched junction nucleotides: 8. The CDR3 is made up of 15 amino acids. Germline CDR1 MNHEY, CDR2 SMNVEV (reference sequence). For the CDR3, the DNA is TGTGCCAGCAGTTTATCACTAGGGGCAGGGGGCGGCTACACCTTC. Translation gives CASSLSLGAGGGYTF.

The DNA of the CDR3 is TGTGCCAGCAGCTCACACAGGGGAACGGAGACCCAGTACTTC. Translation gives CASSSHRGTETQYF. The chain is built from TRBV5-8 and TRBJ2-5; 7 bases map to TRBD1. The CDR3 extends over 14 amino acids. The ends lost 3 bases at V and 5 bases at J; junction bases unmatched: 7. Germline CDR1 reads SGHTS; CDR2 reads YDEGEE.

Here the CDR3 DNA reads TGTGCCACCAGCAGGAACCGACTAGACGAGGGAAATGAGCAGTTCTTC. Translating it yields CATSRNRLDEGNEQFF. The J gene is TRBJ2-1, the V gene TRBV15, with D perhaps matching TRBD2 (6 bases). The CDR3 consists of 16 residues. V lost 3 bases and J lost 7, with 19 bases in between. Germline V gives CDR1 LNHNV, CDR2 YYDKDF (reference sequence).

Only a few counts were recorded for this clone. V usage is TRBV30 and J usage is TRBJ2-3; 11 bases align to TRBD2. The CDR3 consists of 15 residues. Per germline, CDR1 GTSNPN and CDR2 SVGIG (reference sequence). The V gene end was trimmed by 0 bases and the J gene end by 4 bases; junction bases not matched to a gene: 3. CDR3 sequence: CAWSVLAGVADTQYF. The CDR3 DNA follows: TGTGCCTGGAGTGTACTAGCGGGAGTCGCAGATACGCAGTATTTT.

This clone turned up a few times. This sequence joins TRBV7-9 and TRBJ2-1, with D maybe TRBD1 (6 bases). This CDR3 has 16 residues. V was pared by 1 base and J by 8 bases, with 18 bases between. The germline V gene has CDR1 SEHNR and CDR2 FQNEAQ (reference sequence). The CDR3, as DNA: TGTGCCAGCAGCTTAGGGACTGGGGGCCTGGAGTATGAGCAGTTCTTC. Its translation: CASSLGTGGLEYEQFF.

The chain has TRBV7-2 and TRBJ2-3; D possibly corresponds to TRBD1 (5 bases). V dropped 5 bases and J dropped 6 bases, with 15 bases sitting between them. The V gene's germline CDR1 is SGHTA and CDR2 FQGNSA. This CDR3 region has 14 residues. The CDR3 loop reads CASSPVSSGDTQYF. The DNA for the CDR3 is TGTGCCAGCAGCCCCGTGTCTTCAGGGGATACGCAGTATTTT.

This clone was observed a few times. V gene TRBV7-6 combines with J gene TRBJ2-1; D unclear. V lost 5 bases to trimming and J lost 0 bases, with 11 bases between them. The CDR3 is made up of 15 amino acids. Germline-derived CDR1 and CDR2 are SGHVS and FNYEAQ. CDR3 amino acids: CASSRGPSSYNEQFF. The CDR3 DNA is TGTGCCAGCAGCCGAGGCCCCTCCTCCTACAATGAGCAGTTCTTC.

The V and J genes are TRBV9 and TRBJ1-5; no definite D call. Germline V gene lookup returns CDR1 SGDLS and CDR2 YYNGEE. This CDR3 spans 14 amino acids. V lost 4 bases, J lost 1 base, and 9 bases lay in between. CDR3 DNA sequence: TGTGCCAGCAGCCCGGGTCAAAGCAATCAGCCCCAGCATTTT. Residues: CASSPGQSNQPQHF.

V usage is TRBV30 and J usage is TRBJ2-5, with D possibly matching TRBD2 (6 bases). This CDR3 is 13 amino acids long. CDR1 is GTSNPN, CDR2 SVGIG, per germline (reference sequence). V was trimmed by 3 bases and J by 3 bases, leaving 11 bases between them. For the CDR3, the DNA is TGTGCCTGGAGCGGGAGCACAAAAGAGACCCAGTACTTC. This gives the protein CAWSGSTKETQYF.

The sample holds a few counts of this clone. This chain uses TRBV4-1 with TRBJ1-2; D gene uncertain. The CDR3 length is 18 residues. Germline V gene sequence: CDR1 MGHRA, CDR2 YSYEKL. The V gene lost 2 bases and the J gene lost 5 bases, with 24 bases spanning the gap. Here the CDR3 DNA reads TGCGCCAGCAGCCAACCACTGGAGGGCGGACCCGGCCTATATGGCTACACCTTC. This gives the protein CASSQPLEGGPGLYGYTF.

The chain combines TRBV30 with TRBJ2-3; possibly TRBD2 for D (5 bases). Germline lookup yields CDR1 GTSNPN and CDR2 SVGIG (reference sequence). This CDR3 is 16 amino acids long. Trimming left V 2 bases short and J 1 base short, with 16 bases between. CDR3 amino acids: CAWSPSIARGTDTQYF. The DNA for the CDR3 is TGTGCCTGGAGTCCTTCGATTGCGAGGGGCACAGATACGCAGTATTTT.

The rearrangement links TRBV10-3 to TRBJ2-5, with TRBD2 matching over 7 bases. The germline CDR1 and CDR2 sequences are ENHRY and SYGVKD. The CDR3 is 13 amino acids. V shed 5 bases and J 4 bases; nucleotides not matched to a gene: 4. CDR3 loop: CAISTREGETQYF. DNA of the CDR3: TGTGCCATCAGTACCAGGGAGGGAGAGACCCAGTACTTC.

This clone has more than one count but fewer than ten. The chain has TRBV7-9 and TRBJ2-5; D perhaps matches TRBD2 (5 bases). This CDR3 is 14 amino acids long. V was cut by 5 bases and J by 4 bases, with 14 bases left in between. Per the germline V gene, CDR1 is SEHNR and CDR2 is FQNEAQ (reference sequence). The CDR3 is CASSPRVVPETQYF. In DNA form, the CDR3 reads TGTGCCAGCAGCCCGAGGGTGGTCCCAGAGACCCAGTACTTC.

V and J are TRBV5-1 and TRBJ2-1; D is perhaps TRBD1 (7 bases). Germline lookup yields CDR1 SGHRS and CDR2 YFSETQ. The CDR3 runs 13 residues. Trimming pared 4 bases from V and 9 bases from J, leaving 14 bases between. CDR3 in DNA: TGCGCCAGCAGCGCGAGACAGGGACTTGAGCAGTTCTTC. Its translation is CASSARQGLEQFF.